These T cell receptor beta chains were read from a single sample in a study of Graves' ophthalmopathy and Graves' hyperthyroidism. MiXCR was run by TCRdb on the multiplex PCR reads, yielding one entry per CDR3 protein. The sample carries 260,000 or so distinct CDR3 sequences, 45% to 55% recorded once. Source material: peripheral blood. These receptor sequences come from an adult man with Graves' ophthalmopathy. CDR3s include the opening cysteine and the closing phenylalanine or tryptophan. Each record gives: D gene, V gene, J gene, clone size, CDR3 protein. The D gene is left open where the match is weak. Rows give clone size only sometimes, using once, few, many, or a class for an expanded clone.

.	TRBV6-6	TRBJ2-7	once	CASSYKAEGYEQYF
.	TRBV3-1	TRBJ1-5	.	CASSQGRNQPQHF
TRBD1	TRBV7-8	TRBJ1-5	.	CASSLEGARNQPQHF
.	TRBV7-2	TRBJ1-5	.	CASSSPRVAGNQPQHF
.	TRBV7-2	TRBJ2-5	.	CASSMIFASAPETQYF
TRBD1	TRBV19	TRBJ1-4	many	CASSIGTGPEKLFF
.	TRBV11-2	TRBJ1-5	.	CASSPSGGGGQPQHF
.	TRBV2	TRBJ2-2	few	CACQAGRNTGELFF
.	TRBV7-9	TRBJ2-7	.	CASSPRGEDRWEQYF
.	TRBV6-1	TRBJ1-1	few	CAVEDGTEAFF
.	TRBV12-3/TRBV12-4	TRBJ1-4	.	CASRDTAAVEKLFF
.	TRBV7-2	TRBJ1-4	.	CASSLARTVNEKLFF
TRBD2	TRBV5-4	TRBJ2-7	.	CASSTGLAYEQYF
TRBD1	TRBV2	TRBJ2-2	.	CASSVYGTGNTRELFF
.	TRBV19	TRBJ1-2	.	CASSDNRQNYGYTF
.	TRBV6-1	TRBJ1-4	.	CASVDGIATNEKLFF
.	TRBV19	TRBJ1-2	few	CASTPKGGGYGYTF
TRBD2	TRBV2	TRBJ2-5	.	CATGTSRKTQYF
.	TRBV20-1	TRBJ2-6	.	CSAREDGRSGANVLTF
.	TRBV9	TRBJ2-7	.	CARPAGAFCEQYF
TRBD2	TRBV5-1	TRBJ2-7	.	CASSLASGLEEVEQYF
.	TRBV7-8	TRBJ2-5	.	CASSDRMGETQYF
TRBD1	TRBV6-5	TRBJ2-7	.	CASTLAGQGLYEQYF
.	TRBV19	TRBJ1-5	few	CASEQQGRGNQPQHF
.	TRBV19	TRBJ2-7	.	CASGVGTYEQYF
.	TRBV5-5	TRBJ1-1	.	CASSFDGRGAFF
.	TRBV7-3	TRBJ2-7	.	CASSWRGGNEQYF
.	TRBV24-1	TRBJ1-5	.	CATSDLDSPEDQPQHF
.	TRBV29-1	TRBJ1-4	once	CSVVMDGRTTNEKLFF
.	TRBV29-1	TRBJ1-4	.	CSVDQEEKLFF
.	TRBV2	TRBJ2-5	.	CASSVPSRVESSIQETQYF
.	TRBV7-6	TRBJ2-2	many	CASSLAHAVRNTGELFF
.	TRBV20-1	TRBJ1-2	few	CSARDLGSSYTF
TRBD1	TRBV2	TRBJ1-1	few	CASSPLGQDDTEAFF
.	TRBV7-3	TRBJ2-5	.	CASSLKASNQETQYF
.	TRBV20-1	TRBJ1-4	few	CSASWGRGEKLFF
TRBD2	TRBV7-2	TRBJ2-3	.	CASITGLASTDTQYF
.	TRBV7-3	TRBJ1-1	.	CASSLYVNTEAFF